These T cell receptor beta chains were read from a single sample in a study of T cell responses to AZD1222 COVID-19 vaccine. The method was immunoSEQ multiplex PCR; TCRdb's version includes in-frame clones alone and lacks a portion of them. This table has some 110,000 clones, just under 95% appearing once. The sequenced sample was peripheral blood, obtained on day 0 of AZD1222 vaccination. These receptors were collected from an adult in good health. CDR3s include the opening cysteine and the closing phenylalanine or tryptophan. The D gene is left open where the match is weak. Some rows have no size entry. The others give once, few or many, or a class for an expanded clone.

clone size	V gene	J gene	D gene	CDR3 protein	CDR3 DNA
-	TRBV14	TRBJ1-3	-	CASRQGYEDTIYF	TGTGCCAGCAGACAAGGTTATGAGGACACCATATATTTT
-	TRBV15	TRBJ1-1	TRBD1	CATSTRDRGRQAFF	TGTGCCACCAGCACGCGGGACAGGGGGCGACAAGCTTTCTTT
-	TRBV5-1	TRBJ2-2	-	CASSLLQSNTGELFF	TGCGCCAGCAGCTTGCTACAGTCGAACACCGGGGAGCTGTTTTTT
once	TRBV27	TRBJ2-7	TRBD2	CASSFGTNSYEQYF	TGTGCCAGCAGTTTCGGGACTAACTCCTACGAGCAGTACTTC
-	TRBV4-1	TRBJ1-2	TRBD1	CASSPIPGQGSAYGYTF	TGCGCCAGCAGCCCGATCCCGGGACAGGGGTCGGCTTATGGCTACACCTTC
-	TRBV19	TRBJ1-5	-	CASSIRGLNQPQHF	TGTGCCAGTAGTATTCGGGGTCTAAATCAGCCCCAGCATTTT
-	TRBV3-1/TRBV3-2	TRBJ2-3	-	CASSDRGSLNTQYF	TGTGCCAGCAGCGATAGGGGTAGCCTGAATACGCAGTATTTT
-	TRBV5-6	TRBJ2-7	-	CASSRRDNYYEQYF	TGTGCCAGCAGCCGCCGGGACAACTACTACGAGCAGTACTTC
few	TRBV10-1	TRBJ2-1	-	CASSGSGTFYEQFF	TGCGCCAGCAGTGGGAGCGGGACATTCTATGAGCAGTTCTTC
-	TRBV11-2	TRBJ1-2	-	CASSLGPYGYTF	TGTGCCAGCAGCTTAGGGCCCTATGGCTACACCTTC
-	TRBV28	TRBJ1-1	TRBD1	CASSLSRGPASARAFF	TGTGCCAGCAGTTTAAGTAGGGGGCCTGCGAGCGCGAGGGCTTTCTTT
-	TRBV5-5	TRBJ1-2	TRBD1	CASSLGTGGIYGYTF	TGTGCCAGCAGCTTAGGGACAGGGGGCATCTATGGCTACACCTTC
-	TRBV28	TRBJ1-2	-	CASSGWGRDGYTF	TGTGCCAGCAGCGGCTGGGGGCGGGATGGCTACACCTTC
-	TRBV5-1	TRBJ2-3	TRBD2	CASSLPLAGTDTQYF	TGCGCCAGCAGCTTGCCGCTAGCGGGTACAGATACGCAGTATTTT
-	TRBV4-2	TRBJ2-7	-	CASSHPSSYEQYF	TGTGCCAGCAGCCATCCCAGCTCCTACGAGCAGTACTTC
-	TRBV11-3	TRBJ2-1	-	CASSLEGGSLSYNEQFF	TGTGCCAGCAGCTTAGAAGGTGGTTCCCTCTCCTACAATGAGCAGTTCTTC
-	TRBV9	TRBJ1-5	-	CASSVPGPNQPQHF	TGTGCCAGCAGCGTACCTGGACCCAATCAGCCCCAGCATTTT
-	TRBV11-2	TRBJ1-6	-	CASSLDRGSNNSPLHF	TGTGCCAGCAGCTTAGATCGGGGCAGCAATAATTCACCCCTCCACTTT
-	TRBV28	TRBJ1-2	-	CASSLWGETNYGYTF	TGTGCCAGCAGTTTATGGGGGGAGACCAACTATGGCTACACCTTC
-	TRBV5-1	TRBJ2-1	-	CASSPLIAEAYNEQFF	TGCGCCAGCAGCCCGCTTATTGCGGAGGCCTACAATGAGCAGTTCTTC
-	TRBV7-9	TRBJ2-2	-	CASGISGELFF	TGTGCCAGCGGCATTTCGGGGGAGCTGTTTTTT
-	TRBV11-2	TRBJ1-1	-	CASSPVRTMNTEAFF	TGTGCCAGCAGTCCCGTCCGGACCATGAACACTGAAGCTTTCTTT
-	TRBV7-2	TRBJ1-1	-	CASSFGTPNTEAFF	TGTGCCAGCAGCTTCGGGACCCCGAACACTGAAGCTTTCTTT
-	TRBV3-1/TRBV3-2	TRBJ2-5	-	CASSLPSADAQETQYF	TGTGCCAGCAGCCTTCCTAGCGCAGACGCCCAAGAGACCCAGTACTTC
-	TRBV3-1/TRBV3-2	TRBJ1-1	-	CASSIGFMNTEAFF	TGTGCCAGCAGCATAGGGTTTATGAACACTGAAGCTTTCTTT
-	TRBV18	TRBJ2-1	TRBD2	CASSPLAGEGNEQFF	TGTGCCAGCTCACCACTAGCGGGAGAGGGGAATGAGCAGTTCTTC
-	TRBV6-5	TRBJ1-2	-	CASSYSIGDYGYTF	TGTGCCAGCAGTTACTCGATAGGTGACTATGGCTACACCTTC
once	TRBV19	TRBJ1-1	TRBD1	CASSWDSNTEAFF	TGTGCCAGTAGTTGGGACAGTAACACTGAAGCTTTCTTT
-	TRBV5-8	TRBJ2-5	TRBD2	CASSRTSWGWVGETQYF	TGTGCCAGCAGCCGGACTAGCTGGGGTTGGGTTGGAGAGACCCAGTACTTC
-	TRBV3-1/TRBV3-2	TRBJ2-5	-	CASSRGEKTQYF	TGTGCCAGCAGCCGGGGGGAGAAGACCCAGTACTTC
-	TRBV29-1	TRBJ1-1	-	CSVEGLTQNTEAFF	TGCAGCGTTGAAGGACTTACACAGAACACTGAAGCTTTCTTT
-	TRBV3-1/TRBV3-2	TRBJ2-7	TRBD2	CASSHSGGLSYEQYF	TGTGCCAGCAGCCATAGCGGGGGCCTTTCCTACGAGCAGTACTTC
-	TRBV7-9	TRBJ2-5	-	CASSLVAETQYF	TGTGCCAGCAGCCTAGTGGCCGAGACCCAGTACTTC
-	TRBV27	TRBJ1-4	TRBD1	CASRLSQGVEKLFF	TGTGCCAGCAGGCTATCACAGGGGGTCGAAAAACTGTTTTTT
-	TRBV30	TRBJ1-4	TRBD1	CASGHQGVIEKLFF	TGTGCCTCCGGACATCAGGGGGTCATTGAAAAACTGTTTTTT
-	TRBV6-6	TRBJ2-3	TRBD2	CASSPTHKGGGPSTDTQYF	TGTGCCAGCAGTCCCACCCATAAGGGCGGGGGACCTAGCACAGATACGCAGTATTTT
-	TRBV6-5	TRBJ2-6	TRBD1	CASYPMRGQNVLTF	TGTGCCAGCTATCCCATGAGGGGGCAGAACGTCCTGACTTTC
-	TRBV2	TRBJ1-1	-	CASSEVTATNTEAFF	TGTGCCAGCAGTGAAGTGACAGCTACGAACACTGAAGCTTTCTTT
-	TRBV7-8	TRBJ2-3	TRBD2	CASSPSGLGLADSTDTQYF	TGTGCCAGCAGCCCGTCGGGCCTGGGACTAGCGGATAGCACAGATACGCAGTATTTT